The 16 T cell receptor beta chains given below trace back to one sample, sequenced in a study of graft-versus-host responses after intestinal transplantation. Which antigens these TCRs recognize remains unknown. Assay used: immunoSEQ multiplex PCR; TCRdb lists only in-frame clones, some missing. This sample has fewer than 150,000 clones, with approximately 90% found just once. Material: unstimulated CD4+ T cells sorted from spleen or lymph node cells, obtained before intestinal transplant. These receptors were obtained from a human donor who received an intestinal transplant.

The table lists this clone with a count of one. This chain links TRBV10-1 with TRBJ1-1; maybe TRBD1 (5 bases). Trimming took 4 bases from V and 3 from J, leaving 9 bases between them. Looked up from germline, CDR1 is WNHNN and CDR2 is SYGVQD (reference sequence). CDR3 length equals 13 residues. CDR3 DNA: TGCGCCAGCAGTGGGGGCCGCGACACTGAAGCTTTCTTT. Its translation is CASSGGRDTEAFF.

This chain joins TRBV6-1 and TRBJ1-1, with 9 nucleotides matching TRBD1. CDR1 is MNHNS and CDR2 is SASEGT in the germline V gene. The V and J ends lost 1 base and 11 bases, in that order; junction bases with no gene match: 11. This CDR3 contains 15 residues. The chain's CDR3 is CASSEGDNRGRVAFF. The CDR3 bases are TGTGCCAGCAGTGAAGGGGATAACAGGGGGCGCGTCGCTTTCTTT.

Only one count was recorded for this clone. This chain uses TRBV5-4 with TRBJ2-1; D may correspond to TRBD1 or TRBD2 (6 bases each). The CDR3 loop spans 14 amino acids. The germline CDR1 and CDR2 sequences are SGHNT and YYREEE (reference sequence). V was cut by 0 bases and J by 7 bases, with 11 bases left in between. CDR3 DNA sequence: TGTGCCAGCAGCTTGGGGGGGGCCGAGAATGAGCAGTTCTTC. It specifies CASSLGGAENEQFF.

V gene TRBV10-2 combines with J gene TRBJ2-7; the match to TRBD2 covers 7 bases. J lost 5 bases, V lost 7 bases, and 2 bases had no gene match. This CDR3 is 11 amino acids long. Germline CDR1 WSHSY, CDR2 SAAADI. The CDR3 loop reads CASKAGDEQYF. In nucleotides, the CDR3 is TGCGCCAGCAAGGCGGGGGACGAGCAGTACTTC.

The J gene is TRBJ2-1, the V gene TRBV7-2; D gene ambiguous. V lost 3 bases and J lost 8, with 11 bases in between. The germline V gene has CDR1 SGHTA and CDR2 FQGNSA. The CDR3 consists of 13 residues. CDR3 bases: TGTGCCAGCAGCTTTCTGCCCGCCTATGAGCAGTTCTTC. Translated, it gives CASSFLPAYEQFF.

There are a few counts of this clone. The J gene is TRBJ1-2, the V gene TRBV6-6; the D gene is possibly TRBD1 (6 bases). Deletions cut 5 bases from V and 7 bases from J, with 23 bases between. The CDR3 is 16 amino acids. CDR1 is MNHNY and CDR2 is SVGAGI in the germline V gene (reference sequence). CDR3 region: CASSPRATGSGVGYTF. DNA for the CDR3: TGTGCCAGCAGTCCTAGAGCCACAGGGTCGGGCGTTGGCTACACCTTC.

The chain carries TRBV10-3 and TRBJ1-6, with a weak D call TRBD1 (6 bases). CDR1 and CDR2 from the germline V gene are ENHRY and SYGVKD. This CDR3 contains 15 residues. Trimming took off 6 bases at V and 7 bases at J, with 16 bases between the two ends. This CDR3 reads CAIRREGTNNSPLHF. CDR3 coding DNA: TGTGCCATCAGACGAGAGGGGACAAACAATTCACCCCTCCACTTT.

In regard to this clone: This same CDR3 is encoded by further DNA sequences in the sample. This chain joins TRBV20-1 and TRBJ1-2; no clear D gene. The CDR3 loop spans 11 amino acids. The V end was cut by 2 bases, the J end by 2 bases, with 3 bases between. In germline, CDR1 is DFQATT, CDR2 SNEGSKA (reference sequence). CDR3 protein: CSARQNYGYTF. Written as DNA, the CDR3 is TGCAGTGCTAGACAAAACTATGGCTACACCTTC.

V is TRBV4-1 and J is TRBJ2-7; TRBD1 might be the D (6 bases). CDR1 and CDR2 from the germline V gene are MGHRA and YSYEKL. Trimming stripped 4 bases from V and 0 bases from J, with 13 bases between. This CDR3 is built from 15 residues. The CDR3, as DNA: TGCGCCAGCAGCCGGGTGGCGGACAGCTCCTACGAGCAGTACTTC. It translates to CASSRVADSSYEQYF.

This rearrangement joins TRBV12-5 to TRBJ1-1, with D possibly matching TRBD1 (6 bases). Germline V gives CDR1 LGHNT, CDR2 FRNRAP. V lost 10 bases and J 1 base, leaving 25 bases between the germline ends. There are 17 residues in the CDR3. The CDR3 here is CATRIRQVGGQNTEAFF. The CDR3 DNA sequence: TGTGCTACTAGGATTCGACAGGTAGGGGGACAGAACACTGAAGCTTTCTTT.

This chain uses TRBV29-1 with TRBJ2-5; TRBD2 matches 7 bases. V gave up 4 bases and J gave up 2 bases; unmatched junction bases: 7. CDR1 is SQVTM and CDR2 is ANQGSEA in the germline V gene. The CDR3 sequence is 14 residues long. CDR3 coding DNA: TGCAGCGTTGCGGGGGGAGGGTCGCAAGAGACCCAGTACTTC. Translation gives CSVAGGGSQETQYF.

The rearrangement uses TRBV4-2 and TRBJ2-1; D remains unclear. Germline V lookup: CDR1 LGHNA, CDR2 YNFKEQ. V lost 3 bases and J lost 0, with 12 bases in between. The CDR3 has 16 residues. This chain's CDR3 is CASSHLKVGSYNEQFF. CDR3 DNA sequence: TGTGCCAGCAGCCATCTTAAAGTGGGCTCCTACAATGAGCAGTTCTTC.

The chain links TRBV30 to TRBJ2-1; D possibly matches TRBD1 or TRBD2 (5 bases each). Germline values: CDR1 GTSNPN, CDR2 SVGIG (reference sequence). This CDR3 spans 15 amino acids. V lost 3 bases and J lost 6, with 18 bases in between. The CDR3 spells CAWSGVSGGINEQFF. The CDR3 bases are TGTGCCTGGAGCGGGGTGAGTGGGGGAATCAATGAGCAGTTCTTC.

The chain employs TRBV7-2 and TRBJ2-3, with a possible D match to TRBD2 (5 bases). The CDR3 totals 12 residues. The germline V gene encodes CDR1 SGHTA and CDR2 FQGNSA. Between the trimmed V and J ends, which lost 1 base and 8 bases, there was a span of 7 bases. The CDR3 sequence is CASSLVGATQYF. The CDR3 DNA is TGTGCCAGCAGCTTAGTGGGAGCTACGCAGTATTTT. The entire variable domain, with the rest obtained from reference TRBV7-2 and TRBJ2-3, is as follows: GAGVSQSPSNKVTEKGKDVELRCDPISGHTALYWYRQSLGQGLEFLIYFQGNSAPDKSGLPSDRFSAERTGGSVSTLTIQRTQQEDSAVYLCASSLVGATQYFGPGTRLTVL.

This rearrangement joins TRBV11-2 to TRBJ2-2; possibly TRBD1 for D (8 bases). Per germline, CDR1 SGHAT and CDR2 FQNNGV. The CDR3 is 17 amino acids. Trimming left V 4 bases short and J 4 bases short, with 19 bases between. CDR3 sequence: CASSSATGGGSTGELFF. In DNA form, the CDR3 reads TGTGCCAGCAGCTCAGCAACAGGGGGGGGAAGCACCGGGGAGCTGTTTTTT. Drawing the rest from reference TRBV11-2 and TRBJ2-2, the complete variable domain is EAGVAQSPRYKIIEKRQSVAFWCNPISGHATLYWYQQILGQGPKLLIQFQNNGVVDDSQLPKDRFSAERLKGVDSTLKIQPAKLEDSAVYLCASSSATGGGSTGELFFGEGSRLTVL.

This clone was seen only once. This chain uses TRBV11-3 with TRBJ2-5, with D unresolved. CDR1 and CDR2 from the germline V gene are SGHNT and YENEEA. Trimming removed 2 bases from V and 6 bases from J, with 13 bases in between. This CDR3 region has 14 residues. CDR3 in amino acids: CASSLSAPYQTQYF. The CDR3 DNA reads as TGTGCCAGCAGCTTATCAGCGCCTTATCAGACCCAGTACTTC.